What follows are 6 T cell receptor beta chains derived from one specimen sequenced in a study of CD8+CD57+ T cells in acquired aplastic anemia. Template material for TCR beta VDJ and CDR3 profiling consisted of genomic DNA. TCRdb re-analysed the reads in MiXCR, keeping a single row per CDR3 protein. Among roughly 38,000 distinct CDR3 sequences listed, about 77% were seen once. The source material was sorted CD4+, CD8+, or CD8+CD57+ T cells (not recorded which) from PBMCs. Receptor source: a human donor in good health, serving as a control.

This chain links TRBV24-1 with TRBJ2-4, with D perhaps TRBD1 (6 bases). With 2 bases removed from V and 6 bases from J, the gap between germline ends came to 16 bases. The CDR3 covers 16 residues. Germline V gene lookup returns CDR1 KGHDR and CDR2 SFDVKD. CDR3 in DNA: TGTGCCACCAGTGATTCCAACCCAGGGGTGGGAAACATTCAGTACTTC. Translated: CATSDSNPGVGNIQYF.

The V call is TRBV9, the J call TRBJ1-1; no reliable D call. V lost 3 bases to trimming and J lost 4 bases, with 10 bases between them. This CDR3 is 13 amino acids long. Germline V lookup: CDR1 SGDLS, CDR2 YYNGEE. The CDR3 is CASSETYRTEAFF. In DNA, the CDR3 is TGTGCCAGCAGCGAAACCTACCGCACTGAAGCTTTCTTT.

V usage is TRBV19 and J usage is TRBJ1-1; a possible D gene is TRBD1 (6 bases). Germline CDR1 is LNHDA and CDR2 is SQIVND (reference sequence). CDR3 size: 15 residues. V lost 5 bases and J 0 bases, leaving 13 bases between the germline ends. The CDR3 coding sequence is TGTGCCAGTAGTCCCCAGGACAGTTTGAACACTGAAGCTTTCTTT. Encoded protein: CASSPQDSLNTEAFF.

The rearrangement uses TRBV19 and TRBJ1-6; D unclear. V dropped 3 bases and J dropped 5 bases, with 14 bases sitting between them. The CDR3 loop spans 16 amino acids. Germline V gene sequence: CDR1 LNHDA, CDR2 SQIVND (reference sequence). The CDR3 is CASSIRWSSDNSPLHF. In nucleotides, the CDR3 is TGTGCCAGTAGTATTCGTTGGTCCAGCGATAATTCACCCCTCCACTTT.

This chain joins TRBV15 and TRBJ1-1; D is perhaps TRBD1 (5 bases). The V gene's germline CDR1 is LNHNV and CDR2 YYDKDF (reference sequence). V lost 1 base, J lost 4 bases, and 13 bases lay in between. This CDR3 has 15 amino acids. CDR3 in amino acids: CATSRGQGLGTEAFF. DNA of the CDR3: TGTGCCACCAGCAGAGGGCAGGGACTTGGCACTGAAGCTTTCTTT.

The chain recombines TRBV5-1 with TRBJ2-7; tentative D call: TRBD2 (7 bases). This CDR3 has 14 amino acids. The V gene lost 3 bases and the J gene lost 6 bases, with 16 bases spanning the gap. Germline V lookup: CDR1 SGHRS, CDR2 YFSETQ. The CDR3 is CASSSFRGAGEQYF. CDR3 DNA: TGCGCCAGCAGCTCCTTCCGGGGGGCGGGCGAGCAGTACTTC.